Below, 12 T cell receptor beta chains from the same sample are listed, as sequenced in a study of regulatory T cells in long-lasting Graves disease. Documented time point: newly diagnosed GD, antithyroid drugs for less than 3 months. PBMCs were the source of the RNA used for TCR sequencing. Arm-PCR of CDR3 regions and iRepertoire HTBI primers were used to build TCR beta libraries. TCRdb reprocessed the multiplex PCR reads via MiXCR and lists one record per CDR3 protein. Of around 450,000 distinct CDR3 sequences in the sample, 15% to 20% were seen once. The data also belong to a second study, concerning T cells in Graves' hyperthyroidism and ophthalmopathy.

This sample comprised peripheral blood mononuclear cells (PBMCs), obtained at new diagnosis, from a patient treated with antithyroid drugs. The receptor source for this set is a middle-aged man with Graves disease.

J is TRBJ2-6 and V is TRBV3-1; TRBD2 might be the D (6 bases). This CDR3 has 16 residues. V was cut by 4 bases and J by 0 bases, with 10 bases left in between. Germline CDR1 and CDR2: LGHDT and YNNKEL (reference sequence). The CDR3 region is CASSRTTSSGANVLTF. The CDR3 nucleotides read TGTGCCAGCAGCCGGACGACTAGCTCTGGGGCCAACGTCCTGACTTTC.

This clonotype was counted many times. The chain employs TRBV30 and TRBJ2-2; unclear D gene. Deletions cut 2 bases from V and 5 bases from J, with 12 bases between. Germline CDR1 GTSNPN, CDR2 SVGIG (reference sequence). This CDR3 has 14 amino acids. Here the CDR3 DNA reads TGTGCCTGGAGTATAGTTCTACTAACCGGGGAGCTGTTTTTT. It codes for CAWSIVLLTGELFF. The complete variable domain, with remaining parts taken from reference TRBV30 and TRBJ2-2, reads SQTIHQWPATLVQPVGSPLSLECTVEGTSNPNLYWYRQAAGRGLQLLFYSVGIGQISSEVPQNLSASRPQDRQFILSSKKLLLSDSGFYLCAWSIVLLTGELFFGEGSRLTVL.

This rearrangement joins TRBV28 to TRBJ2-2, with D possibly being TRBD1 or TRBD2 (6 bases each). This CDR3 spans 16 amino acids. With 3 bases removed from V and 7 bases from J, the gap between germline ends came to 18 bases. The germline V gene has CDR1 MDHEN and CDR2 SYDVKM. The CDR3 DNA is TGTGCCAGCAGTTTCGACAGGCCCGGGGGTGGCGGGGAGCTGTTTTTT. Translating it yields CASSFDRPGGGGELFF.

This clonotype was seen ten or more times. V is TRBV28 and J is TRBJ2-5, with TRBD1 matching over 10 bases. The CDR3 totals 15 residues. V was pared by 8 bases and J by 5 bases, with 11 bases of the junction left unmatched. Germline CDR1 is MDHEN and CDR2 is SYDVKM. The CDR3 loop is CASDPGTGVWETQYF. DNA of the CDR3: TGTGCCAGCGACCCCGGGACAGGGGTTTGGGAGACCCAGTACTTC.

As concerns this clonotype: A single base separates this from a much larger clone, so it may be a read error. The V gene is TRBV24-1, the J gene TRBJ2-7, with 10 bases aligning to TRBD2. J was trimmed by 7 bases and V by 9 bases; bases with no gene match: 11. Germline V CDR1 and CDR2: KGHDR, SFDVKD. The CDR3 has 14 amino acids. CDR3 residues: CATALAGDNNEQYF. The CDR3 DNA reads as TGTGCCACCGCTCTAGCGGGAGACAACAATGAGCAGTACTTC.

This clonotype was counted many times. The chain links TRBV28 to TRBJ2-7; tentatively, D is TRBD2 (5 bases). The CDR3 spans 18 residues. V was cut by 3 bases and J by 6 bases, with 27 bases left in between. CDR1 and CDR2 from the germline V gene are MDHEN and SYDVKM. The CDR3 DNA follows: TGTGCCAGCAGTTTTACTGTCGGTCCCACAGCTAAACGGGGCGAGCAGTACTTC. It specifies CASSFTVGPTAKRGEQYF.

This clonotype was seen more than once but under ten times. This rearrangement joins TRBV29-1 to TRBJ1-2; possible D gene TRBD1, 5 bases. Germline V CDR1 and CDR2: SQVTM, ANQGSEA. With 4 bases removed from V and 5 bases from J, the gap between germline ends came to 11 bases. The CDR3 covers 12 residues. CDR3 coding DNA: TGCAGCGTTGCAAATGCAGGGTATGGCTACACCTTC. Protein sequence: CSVANAGYGYTF. The full variable domain, with the rest looked up from reference TRBV29-1 and TRBJ1-2, is SAVISQKPSRDICQRGTSLTIQCQVDSQVTMMFWYRQQPGQSLTLIATANQGSEATYESGFVIDKFPISRPNLTFSTLTVSNMSPEDSSIYLCSVANAGYGYTFGSGTRLTVV.

This clonotype was observed at least ten times. The chain uses TRBV6-1 and TRBJ2-7, with unresolved D. The CDR3 spans 14 residues. V lost 6 bases, J lost 1 base, and 13 bases lay in between. CDR1 and CDR2 from the germline V gene are MNHNS and SASEGT. The CDR3 coding sequence is TGTGCCAGCAGCTCCCCTCAGCCATCCTACGAGCAGTACTTC. Residues: CASSSPQPSYEQYF.

This clonotype has ten or more counts. The chain has TRBV4-2 and TRBJ1-1; 9 bases fit TRBD1. Trimming cost V 4 bases and J 5 bases; bases outside gene matches: 11. Germline lookup yields CDR1 LGHNA and CDR2 YNFKEQ. This CDR3 comprises 16 residues. Here the CDR3 reads CASSPIKTGGQTEAFF. The CDR3 DNA is TGTGCCAGCAGCCCTATAAAGACAGGGGGACAAACTGAAGCTTTCTTT.

This clonotype has at least ten counts. This chain joins TRBV7-9 and TRBJ2-2; D is unclear. Germline V gives CDR1 SEHNR, CDR2 FQNEAQ (reference sequence). Between the trimmed V and J ends, which lost 0 bases and 5 bases, there was a span of 10 bases. This CDR3 contains 15 residues. CDR3 sequence: CASSLAVMGTGELFF. In DNA, the CDR3 is TGTGCCAGCAGCTTAGCGGTTATGGGTACCGGGGAGCTGTTTTTT.

On this clonotype itself: This likely reflects a read error, since a far larger clone is one base away. The rearrangement uses TRBV2 and TRBJ2-7; D is possibly TRBD1 (7 bases). This CDR3 is 15 amino acids long. The germline V gene has CDR1 SNHLY and CDR2 FYNNEI. V lost 3 bases to trimming and J lost 0 bases, with 12 bases between them. The CDR3 loop reads CASSDTRGDSYEQYF. The CDR3 bases are TGTGCCAGCAGTGATACCAGGGGGGACTCCTACGAGCAGTACTTC.

To note about this clonotype: A read error may explain this, as a much larger clone is one base away. The chain recombines TRBV30 with TRBJ1-2; 9 nucleotides line up with TRBD1. With 5 bases clipped from V and 7 bases from J, the junction kept 8 bases outside the gene matches. Germline CDR1 reads GTSNPN; CDR2 reads SVGIG (reference sequence). The CDR3 length is 13 residues. This chain's CDR3 is CAWGWDREFGYTF. CDR3 bases: TGTGCCTGGGGCTGGGACAGGGAATTTGGCTACACCTTC.